The entry below gives a single TCR beta chain sequence along with its context. As yet, its antigen is unknown. The entry originates in a study of identifying expanded T cells in peripheral blood. Notes on the study in general: Clone count variance between approximately two-week samples rose with total template count. Differentially abundant clones: roughly 1.2 between replicates, about 15 at two to three weeks, more than 18 at four.

Collection occurred without any documented infections or immune events in donors. Produced via immunoSEQ multiplex PCR; TCRdb's table is partial and in-frame only. The sample has approximately 91,000 clones, 88% seen once; the top ten hold 3% to 4%. V was pared by 7 bases and J by 5 bases, with 10 bases of the junction left unmatched. CDR1 and CDR2 from the germline V gene are MNHEY and SVGAGI. The CDR3 has 15 amino acids. The receptor was derived from a person aged 18 to 70 in good health. The chain combines TRBV6-5 with TRBJ2-2, with 7 bases lining up with TRBD2. The material sequenced was blood. CDR3 amino acids: CASTQGGRETGELFF. Written as DNA, the CDR3 is TGTGCCAGCACCCAGGGCGGGAGAGAAACCGGGGAGCTGTTTTTT.